The 23 T cell receptor beta chains reported below all come from one sample, sequenced in a study of blood T cell repertoires in COVID-19. Using immunoSEQ multiplex PCR, the repertoire was profiled, and TCRdb retains in-frame clones only, with some absent. The sample holds 200,000 to 250,000 clones; approximately 86% are singletons and the top ten take just over 3%. Sequencing was performed on peripheral blood. The receptors originated from a woman aged 25 to 39 who had recovered from COVID-19.

The chain recombines TRBV6-5 with TRBJ2-5; 10 positions agree with TRBD2. With V trimmed by 6 bases and J by 5 bases, 9 bases remained unmatched. From germline, CDR1 is MNHEY and CDR2 SVGAGI. The CDR3 is 15 residues long. CDR3 DNA: TGTGCCAGCAGAACAGCGGGGGGGCCTTGGGAGACCCAGTACTTC. Protein product: CASRTAGGPWETQYF.

V and J are TRBV3-1 (or the pseudogene TRBV3-2) and TRBJ2-2; TRBD2 aligns across 10 bases. Trimming removed 2 bases from V and 4 bases from J; junction bases left unmatched: 7. The CDR3 spans 17 residues. Germline CDR1 LGHDT, CDR2 YNNKEL (reference sequence). This CDR3 reads CASSQKRGGLGTGELFF. CDR3 DNA: TGTGCCAGCAGCCAAAAGCGGGGGGGCCTCGGCACCGGGGAGCTGTTTTTT.

Only one count was recorded for this clone. The chain links TRBV9 to TRBJ2-2; 9 bases fit TRBD1. The germline gives CDR1 SGDLS, CDR2 YYNGEE. This CDR3 is built from 14 residues. V lost 5 bases to trimming and J lost 6 bases; unmatched junction nucleotides: 5. In nucleotides, the CDR3 is TGTGCCAGCAGAACTACAGGGGGCCCCGGGGAGCTGTTTTTT. It encodes CASRTTGGPGELFF. Combining the CDR3 with reference TRBV9 and TRBJ2-2 gives the whole variable domain DSGVTQTPKHLITATGQRVTLRCSPRSGDLSVYWYQQSLDQGLQFLIQYYNGEERAKGNILERFSAQQFPDLHSELNLSSLELGDSALYFCASRTTGGPGELFFGEGSRLTVL.

The chain carries TRBV5-1 and TRBJ2-1, with 8 bases that match TRBD1. The CDR3 consists of 14 residues. The germline V gene has CDR1 SGHRS and CDR2 YFSETQ. The trim removed 0 bases at V and 7 bases at J, leaving 3 bases unmatched. The CDR3 region is CASSLGQGMNEQFF. The CDR3, as DNA: TGCGCCAGCAGCTTGGGACAGGGGATGAATGAGCAGTTCTTC.

This sequence joins TRBV5-1 and TRBJ2-7; TRBD2 matches 10 bases. Unmatched junction bases numbered 9, after V lost 3 bases and J lost 6 bases. CDR3 size: 15 residues. From germline, CDR1 is SGHRS and CDR2 YFSETQ. Here the CDR3 DNA reads TGCGCCAGCAGCTCGTGGAGCGGGGGGGCCCTCGAGCAGTACTTC. Translated: CASSSWSGGALEQYF.

Comments on this clone: At the DNA level, this CDR3 is encoded by other sequences in the same sample as well. The chain joins TRBV9 to TRBJ2-3, with 11 bases matching TRBD2. The CDR3 loop spans 14 amino acids. J lost 6 bases, V lost 2 bases, and 2 bases had no gene match. Germline V CDR1 and CDR2: SGDLS, YYNGEE. The chain's CDR3 is CASSVASGGDTQYF. CDR3 coding DNA: TGTGCCAGCAGCGTCGCTAGCGGGGGGGATACGCAGTATTTT.

CDR3 residues: CASSPGQDVFYEQYF. The CDR3 DNA follows: TGTGCCAGCAGCCCGGGACAGGACGTTTTCTACGAGCAGTACTTC. J is TRBJ2-7 and V is TRBV6-5, with TRBD1 identical over 8 bases. V dropped 6 bases and J dropped 3; count of bases not matched to a gene: 10. Germline CDR1 reads MNHEY; CDR2 reads SVGAGI. The CDR3 sequence is 15 residues long.

The chain is built from TRBV7-9 and TRBJ2-7, with a tentative D call TRBD1 (5 bases). The germline V and J ends were trimmed by 5 bases and 2 bases, with 16 bases remaining between them. CDR3 length: 15 residues. CDR1 SEHNR and CDR2 FQNEAQ come from the germline V gene (reference sequence). CDR3 protein: CASSPKGVRTYEQYF. DNA of the CDR3: TGTGCCAGCAGCCCGAAAGGGGTTCGGACCTACGAGCAGTACTTC.

The rearrangement joins TRBV10-2 to TRBJ1-2, with D perhaps TRBD1 (6 bases). The CDR3 extends over 15 amino acids. The germline gives CDR1 WSHSY, CDR2 SAAADI. The ends were cut back, 3 bases at V and 1 base at J, with 12 bases in the middle. CDR3 sequence reads: CASSDIQGFNYGYTF. The CDR3 region has the DNA TGCGCCAGCAGTGACATACAGGGCTTTAACTATGGCTACACCTTC.

V and J are TRBV5-8 and TRBJ2-1, with TRBD1 identical over 9 bases. Germline V gene sequence: CDR1 SGHTS, CDR2 YDEGEE. The CDR3 is 15 residues long. Trimming took 5 bases from V and 4 from J; bases not matched to a gene: 7. CDR3 sequence reads: CASRPGTGHYNEQFF. CDR3 DNA sequence: TGTGCCAGCAGGCCCGGGACAGGGCATTACAATGAGCAGTTCTTC.

The V gene is TRBV2, the J gene TRBJ2-7; tentatively, D is TRBD1 (6 bases). Trimming shortened V by 5 bases and J by 4 bases, and 9 bases separated the two germline ends. The CDR3 is made up of 12 amino acids. Germline V gene data show CDR1 as SNHLY and CDR2 as FYNNEI. For the CDR3, the DNA is TGTGCCAGCAGTCCCCAGGGGTACGAGCAGTACTTC. It encodes CASSPQGYEQYF.

V usage is TRBV19 and J usage is TRBJ2-7; TRBD1 is a possible D gene (5 bases). V was shortened by 5 bases and J by 0 bases, with 14 bases between the two germline ends. CDR1 and CDR2 (germline): LNHDA, SQIVND (reference sequence). The CDR3 runs 15 residues. CDR3 in amino acids: CASSSKTGFSYEQYF. The CDR3 bases are TGTGCCAGTAGTTCCAAAACAGGATTCTCCTACGAGCAGTACTTC.

The V call is TRBV9, the J call TRBJ1-2; unclear D gene. The CDR3 is 14 amino acids. Germline V gives CDR1 SGDLS, CDR2 YYNGEE. Trimming left V 0 bases short and J 2 bases short, with 8 bases between. The CDR3 protein is CASSVGSGNYGYTF. DNA for the CDR3: TGTGCCAGCAGCGTAGGAAGCGGGAACTATGGCTACACCTTC.

The chain links TRBV28 to TRBJ1-4; D remains ambiguous. V lost 4 bases to trimming and J lost 11 bases, with 17 bases between them. CDR1 is MDHEN, CDR2 SYDVKM, per germline. The CDR3 covers 14 residues. The CDR3 nucleotides are TGTGCCAGCAGTTCGGTCGAGGCAGATTTTAAACTGTTTTTT. This codes for CASSSVEADFKLFF.

The chain joins TRBV6-5 to TRBJ2-7, with D perhaps TRBD1 (6 bases). Deletions cut 6 bases from V and 4 bases from J, with 13 bases between. The CDR3 contains 13 residues. Germline CDR1 and CDR2: MNHEY and SVGAGI. CDR3 sequence (DNA): TGTGCCAGCAGCCGGGACAAGAAGTACGAGCAGTACTTC. It encodes CASSRDKKYEQYF.

The chain is built from TRBV5-1 and TRBJ2-1; D is unresolved. The V end lost 5 bases, the J end lost 0 bases, and 18 bases lay between the germline ends. CDR1 and CDR2 (germline): SGHRS, YFSETQ. The length of the CDR3 is 17 residues. DNA for the CDR3: TGCGCCAGCAGTTCTACTCCGGAGCAGAGCTCCTACAATGAGCAGTTCTTC. Amino acid sequence: CASSSTPEQSSYNEQFF.

The rearrangement joins TRBV7-3 to TRBJ1-1; TRBD1 agrees at 10 bases. With V trimmed by 6 bases and J by 6 bases, 10 bases remained unmatched. CDR3 length: 15 residues. Germline CDR1 is SGHTA and CDR2 is FQGTGA. The CDR3 here is CASRTTGGVTAEAFF. The CDR3, as DNA: TGTGCCAGCAGAACGACAGGGGGCGTAACAGCTGAAGCTTTCTTT.

The chain has TRBV7-3 and TRBJ2-3; possible D gene TRBD2, 7 bases. This CDR3 spans 14 amino acids. V lost 5 bases and J 5 bases, leaving 14 bases between the germline ends. The germline V gene encodes CDR1 SGHTA and CDR2 FQGTGA. CDR3 nucleotides: TGTGCCAGCAGCGCCAACGGGGGGCAAGATACGCAGTATTTT. Its translation: CASSANGGQDTQYF.

The chain recombines TRBV7-3 with TRBJ1-2, with D hard to call. CDR1 and CDR2 (germline): SGHTA, FQGTGA. V was cut by 11 bases and J by 6 bases, with 28 bases left in between. This CDR3 region has 16 residues. The CDR3 bases are TGTGCCCCGATCCTGAGATACGTCCTTGGGGAGGATGGCTACACCTTC. Its protein is CAPILRYVLGEDGYTF.

V is TRBV23-1 and J is TRBJ1-1; 10 bases are a match to TRBD1. TRBV23-1 is treated as an ORF (open reading frame) with a function not yet certain. After removal of 3 bases from V and 6 bases from J, the junction contained 16 bases not matched to a gene. The CDR3 runs 18 residues. In DNA form, the CDR3 reads TGCGCCAGCAGTCAGCTAACCCGGGACAGGGGCCCCGATGCTGAAGCTTTCTTT. This sequence encodes CASSQLTRDRGPDAEAFF.

V is TRBV7-2 and J is TRBJ2-1; D possibly corresponds to TRBD2 (6 bases). Looked up from germline, CDR1 is SGHTA and CDR2 is FQGNSA. Trimming removed 5 bases at V and 10 bases at J, with 24 bases between. The CDR3 has 16 residues. Here the CDR3 reads CASSPAGSRVVSEQFF. The CDR3 bases are TGTGCCAGCAGCCCAGCGGGCTCCAGGGTTGTTTCGGAGCAGTTCTTC.

The chain links TRBV9 to TRBJ1-4; 8 bases map to TRBD1. CDR1 and CDR2 (germline): SGDLS, YYNGEE. V lost 0 bases to trimming and J lost 6 bases; unmatched junction nucleotides: 7. CDR3 length: 16 residues. The CDR3 nucleotides are TGTGCCAGCAGCGTAGGGATTACAGGGGGGGATGAAAAACTGTTTTTT. It encodes CASSVGITGGDEKLFF. The variable domain in full, with the rest retrieved from reference TRBV9 and TRBJ1-4, is DSGVTQTPKHLITATGQRVTLRCSPRSGDLSVYWYQQSLDQGLQFLIQYYNGEERAKGNILERFSAQQFPDLHSELNLSSLELGDSALYFCASSVGITGGDEKLFFGSGTQLSVL.

The chain links TRBV27 to TRBJ2-3; 9 bases align to TRBD1. The CDR3 is made up of 16 amino acids. From germline, CDR1 is MNHEY and CDR2 SMNVEV (reference sequence). The V segment lost 0 bases and the J segment 1 base; nucleotides outside the gene matches: 2. The CDR3 region is CASSLSGTGRTDTQYF. The CDR3 nucleotides are TGTGCCAGCAGTTTATCCGGGACAGGGCGCACAGATACGCAGTATTTT.